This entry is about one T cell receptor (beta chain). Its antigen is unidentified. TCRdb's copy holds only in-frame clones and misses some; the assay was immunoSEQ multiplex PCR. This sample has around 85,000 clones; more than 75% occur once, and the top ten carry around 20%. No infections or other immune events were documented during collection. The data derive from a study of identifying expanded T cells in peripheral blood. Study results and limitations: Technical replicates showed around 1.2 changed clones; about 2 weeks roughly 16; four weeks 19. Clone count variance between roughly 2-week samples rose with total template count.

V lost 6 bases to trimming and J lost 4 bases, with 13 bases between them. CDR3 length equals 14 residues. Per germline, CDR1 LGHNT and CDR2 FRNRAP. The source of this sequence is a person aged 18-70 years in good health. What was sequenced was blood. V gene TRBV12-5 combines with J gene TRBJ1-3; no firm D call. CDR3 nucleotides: TGTGCTAGTGGGTTCCAACTAAGAGGAAACACCATATATTTT. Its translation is CASGFQLRGNTIYF.